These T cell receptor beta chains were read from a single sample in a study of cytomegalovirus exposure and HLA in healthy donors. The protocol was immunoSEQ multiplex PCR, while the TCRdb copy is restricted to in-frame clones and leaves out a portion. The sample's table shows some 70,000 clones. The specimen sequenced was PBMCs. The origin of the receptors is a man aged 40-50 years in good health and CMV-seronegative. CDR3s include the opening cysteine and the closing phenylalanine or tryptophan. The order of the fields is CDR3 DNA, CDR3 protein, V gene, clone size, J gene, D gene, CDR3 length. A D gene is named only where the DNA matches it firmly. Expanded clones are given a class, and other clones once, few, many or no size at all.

TGCGCCAGCAGCTTTCCACAGGGATCTAGCGGGCCTTACGAGCAGTACTTC	CASSFPQGSSGPYEQYF	TRBV5-1	.	TRBJ2-7	TRBD2	17
TGTGCCAGCAGGGCAGGGGTTATTAGCAATCAGCCCCAGCATTTT	CASRAGVISNQPQHF	TRBV27	.	TRBJ1-5	.	15
TGTGCCAGCAGTCCCAGGGGGCGGGACACCGGGGAGCTGTTTTTT	CASSPRGRDTGELFF	TRBV7-9	.	TRBJ2-2	TRBD1	15
TGTGCCAGCACCTGCGGGGAGCTGTTTTTT	CASTCGELFF	TRBV28	.	TRBJ2-2	.	10
TGCAGCGGCCCCGGACTAAACAATGAGCAGTTCTTC	CSGPGLNNEQFF	TRBV29-1	.	TRBJ2-1	.	12
TGTGCCAGCTCACCACTCAGACAGCTTTATGGCTACACCTTC	CASSPLRQLYGYTF	TRBV18	.	TRBJ1-2	.	14
TGTGCCTGGAGTGCAGGGGACTATTCCCCCTCCTACGAGCAGTACTTC	CAWSAGDYSPSYEQYF	TRBV30	.	TRBJ2-7	.	16
TGCGCCAGCAGCTTATCAGGGAACACCGGGGAGCTGTTTTTT	CASSLSGNTGELFF	TRBV5-1	.	TRBJ2-2	.	14
TGCGCCAGCAGCCAGGCCCGAACGGGGGGAACCTCCCACGAGCAGTACTTC	CASSQARTGGTSHEQYF	TRBV4-3	.	TRBJ2-7	TRBD2	17
TGTGCCATCAGTGAAGCGGGGAGCGGGGGCCCGAACACCGGGGAGCTGTTTTTT	CAISEAGSGGPNTGELFF	TRBV10-3	.	TRBJ2-2	TRBD2	18
TGTGCCAGCAGCTTAGTGGGGGGGCCCGAGCAGTACTTC	CASSLVGGPEQYF	TRBV11-2	.	TRBJ2-7	.	13
TGTGCCAGCAGTAGACAGGAATATTCACCCCTCCACTTT	CASSRQEYSPLHF	TRBV7-6	.	TRBJ1-6	.	13
TGTGCCAGCAGACTTAGGGGGGGCTCCTACAATGAGCAGTTCTTC	CASRLRGGSYNEQFF	TRBV5-6	.	TRBJ2-1	.	15
TGTGCCAGCAGGCAGACTAGCGGGGGGGACGATACGCAGTATTTT	CASRQTSGGDDTQYF	TRBV6-6	.	TRBJ2-3	TRBD2	15
TGTGCCAGCAGTTCACTACGGAGATCCCAAGAGACCCAGTACTTC	CASSSLRRSQETQYF	TRBV6-6	medium-sized	TRBJ2-5	.	15
TGTGCCAGCAGTCCCTCTTACACAGATACGCAGTATTTT	CASSPSYTDTQYF	TRBV27	.	TRBJ2-3	.	13
TGTGCCAGCTCCCTGGGGGCATATAGCTCCTACGAGCAGTACTTC	CASSLGAYSSYEQYF	TRBV6-1	.	TRBJ2-7	.	15
TGTGCCAGCAGGACCGGGACTAGCGTTTACAATGAGCAGTTCTTC	CASRTGTSVYNEQFF	TRBV2	.	TRBJ2-1	TRBD2	15
TGTGCCAGCAGCCCCCCCCCATTCCGGGAAAAACTGTTTTTT	CASSPPPFREKLFF	TRBV7-9	.	TRBJ1-4	.	14
TGTGCCACCAGCAGAGGAGCAGTACTAGCGAACACCGGGGAGCTGTTTTTT	CATSRGAVLANTGELFF	TRBV15	.	TRBJ2-2	.	17
TGTGCCAGCAGAGGGGATAGCAATCAGCCCCAGCATTTT	CASRGDSNQPQHF	TRBV2	.	TRBJ1-5	.	13
TGTGCCAGCAGCTTTGGTAGCGGGAGGTCCTTGGAGACCCAGTACTTC	CASSFGSGRSLETQYF	TRBV5-4	.	TRBJ2-5	TRBD2	16
TGTGCCAGCAGTCACCGTGGACAGTCAGGTGAAAAACTGTTTTTT	CASSHRGQSGEKLFF	TRBV6-5	.	TRBJ1-4	.	15
TGTGCCAGCAGTGAATACTACGAGCAGTACTTC	CASSEYYEQYF	TRBV6-1	.	TRBJ2-7	.	11
TGCGCCCCGAGACAGGGAGCCTACGAGCAGTACTTC	CAPRQGAYEQYF	TRBV23-1	.	TRBJ2-7	TRBD1	12
TGTGCCAGCAGCTTGGGAAGTGGACAAATAGATACGCAGTATTTT	CASSLGSGQIDTQYF	TRBV5-4	.	TRBJ2-3	.	15
TGCGCCAGCAGCTTGAACCTCGGGGACACCGGGGAGCTGTTTTTT	CASSLNLGDTGELFF	TRBV5-1	.	TRBJ2-2	.	15
TGTGCCAGCAGCCTTACAGGATACGAGCAGTACTTC	CASSLTGYEQYF	TRBV4-2	.	TRBJ2-7	.	12
TGTGCCAGCAGTTTAACGGGGGGGGACAGCACCGGGGAGCTGTTTTTT	CASSLTGGDSTGELFF	TRBV27	.	TRBJ2-2	.	16
TGCGCCAGCAGCTTGGCGCGGAGACTTGGACTAGCGGTAAGCGAGCAGTACTTC	CASSLARRLGLAVSEQYF	TRBV5-1	.	TRBJ2-7	TRBD2	18
TGCGCCACCCGACTAGCGGGAGGGAGCACAGATACGCAGTATTTT	CATRLAGGSTDTQYF	TRBV10-2	.	TRBJ2-3	TRBD2	15
TGTGCCAGCAGCCGACTCGGGGGACAGGGCTACAATGAGCAGTTCTTC	CASSRLGGQGYNEQFF	TRBV7-9	.	TRBJ2-1	TRBD1	16
TGCGCCAGCACCCCGACAGGGACTGGAAACACCATATATTTT	CASTPTGTGNTIYF	TRBV10-2	.	TRBJ1-3	TRBD1	14
TGTGCCAGCAGCGTAGACGGGGATGATAATTCACCCCTCCACTTT	CASSVDGDDNSPLHF	TRBV9	.	TRBJ1-6	.	15
TGTGCCTGGAGTGCTCGCTCCGGGGGGAACACTGAAGCTTTCTTT	CAWSARSGGNTEAFF	TRBV30	.	TRBJ1-1	.	15
TGTGCCAGCAGTTTAGCAGGGTCTGGAAACACCATATATTTT	CASSLAGSGNTIYF	TRBV27	.	TRBJ1-3	.	14
TGCAGCGTTGGACAGGGTAGGACGGCGACAACTAATGAAAAACTGTTTTTT	CSVGQGRTATTNEKLFF	TRBV29-1	.	TRBJ1-4	TRBD1	17
TGCGCCAGCAGCCAGGAGGGACCAAGAGTCGGGGAGCTGTTTTTT	CASSQEGPRVGELFF	TRBV4-3	.	TRBJ2-2	.	15
TGTGCCAGCAGCTTGATGCAGGGGGCCTCCTACAATGAGCAGTTCTTC	CASSLMQGASYNEQFF	TRBV5-5	.	TRBJ2-1	TRBD1	16
TGCGCCAGCAGTGACGGTACTAGCGGTCGTGCTTCCTACAATGAGCAGTTCTTC	CASSDGTSGRASYNEQFF	TRBV10-1	.	TRBJ2-1	TRBD2	18
TGTGCCACCAGCAGGACAGTAAATAGCAATCAGCCCCAGCATTTT	CATSRTVNSNQPQHF	TRBV15	.	TRBJ1-5	.	15
TGTGCCAGCAGCACCCCCGGGACTCCAAATGAAAAACTGTTTTTT	CASSTPGTPNEKLFF	TRBV5-4	.	TRBJ1-4	.	15
TGTGCCAGCAGTTTATCGTTGGGAGAGGCCTACGAGCAGTACTTC	CASSLSLGEAYEQYF	TRBV27	.	TRBJ2-7	.	15
TGCGCCAGCAGCCTGGAGCGAGTGAACACTGAAGCTTTCTTT	CASSLERVNTEAFF	TRBV5-1	.	TRBJ1-1	.	14
TGTGCCAGCAGTGGCGGGGGAAACACTGAAGCTTTCTTT	CASSGGGNTEAFF	TRBV25-1	.	TRBJ1-1	.	13
TGCAGCGTTGAAAAGCCGGGTAACTATGGCTACACCTTC	CSVEKPGNYGYTF	TRBV29-1	.	TRBJ1-2	.	13
TGTGCCAGCAGCCCAGAGGACAGGGACCTTAACTATGGCTACACCTTC	CASSPEDRDLNYGYTF	TRBV7-9	.	TRBJ1-2	TRBD1	16
TGTGCCAGCAGCGTAGAGGGGGACAGCCTTTCGGAGGGCTACACCTTC	CASSVEGDSLSEGYTF	TRBV9	.	TRBJ1-2	TRBD1	16
TGTGCCATCAGTGACGGGAGCTCTGGAAACACCATATATTTT	CAISDGSSGNTIYF	TRBV10-3	.	TRBJ1-3	.	14
TGTGCCAGCTCACCACCGGGGTGGGGCGGCCAAGAGACCCAGTACTTC	CASSPPGWGGQETQYF	TRBV18	.	TRBJ2-5	.	16
TGTGCCAGCAGCGTTGGGACTAGGGGAACCGGGGAGCTGTTTTTT	CASSVGTRGTGELFF	TRBV9	.	TRBJ2-2	TRBD2	15
TGTGCCAGCAGTGATTTAACTAGCGGGGTATACAATGAGCAGTTCTTC	CASSDLTSGVYNEQFF	TRBV2	.	TRBJ2-1	TRBD2	16
TGTGCCACCAGCAGAGATAGCCTTGGAACCGGGGAGCTGTTTTTT	CATSRDSLGTGELFF	TRBV15	.	TRBJ2-2	.	15
TGTGCCAGCAGTGAGGGACAGATCTCTGGGGCCAACGTCCTGACTTTC	CASSEGQISGANVLTF	TRBV2	.	TRBJ2-6	TRBD1	16
TGTGCCAGCAGTTTCTATAGCAATCAGCCCCAGCATTTT	CASSFYSNQPQHF	TRBV27	.	TRBJ1-5	.	13
TGTGCCAGCAGTTACCGAGACAGGGACTACGAGCAGTACTTC	CASSYRDRDYEQYF	TRBV6-5	.	TRBJ2-7	TRBD1	14
TGTGCCAGCAGCTTAGGGACAGACATCTACGAGCAGTACTTC	CASSLGTDIYEQYF	TRBV7-9	.	TRBJ2-7	.	14
TGTGCCAGCAGCTCCCCTCACAGGTTCCCCTACGAGCAGTACTTC	CASSSPHRFPYEQYF	TRBV7-2	.	TRBJ2-7	.	15
TGTGCCAGCAGCTTTCTGGGACACGGATTTAATGAGCAGTTCTTC	CASSFLGHGFNEQFF	TRBV7-2	.	TRBJ2-1	.	15